What follows are 11 T cell receptor beta chains derived from one specimen sequenced in a study of post-analysis software for immune sequencing data. Study conclusions and caveats: In patients, TRBV5-6, TRBV5-1 and TRBV20-1 belonged to five TRBV segments found more frequently than in controls.

Researchers reported that TCR beta cDNA libraries carried unique molecular identifiers. A single record per CDR3 protein comes from TCRdb applying MiXCR to the PCR reads. The table lists some 370,000 distinct CDR3 sequences, roughly 30% of them singletons. No antigen is known for these receptors. The sample was blood. Source of these receptors: a girl under 18 with multiple sclerosis.

The chain uses TRBV4-2 and TRBJ2-5; 7 nucleotides line up with TRBD1. This CDR3 has 17 residues. Germline CDR1 LGHNA, CDR2 YNFKEQ. J lost 2 bases, V lost 0 bases, and 9 bases had no gene match. The CDR3 loop reads CASSQDQGTEGQETQYF. The CDR3 nucleotides read TGTGCCAGCAGCCAAGATCAAGGGACAGAAGGTCAAGAGACCCAGTACTTC.

This clonotype was observed a handful of times. CDR3 loop: CASSLRQPRDTQYF. Written as DNA, the CDR3 is TGTGCCAGCAGCTTACGACAGCCTAGGGATACGCAGTATTTT. The chain couples TRBV7-2 to TRBJ2-3; weak D call: TRBD1 (5 bases). V was cut by 2 bases and J by 6 bases, with 12 bases left in between. Germline values: CDR1 SGHTA, CDR2 FQGNSA. There are 14 residues in the CDR3.

This chain uses TRBV2 with TRBJ2-7; 8 nucleotides align to TRBD2. The DNA end favors TRBJ2-5, so the J call may be wrong. CDR1 SNHLY and CDR2 FYNNEI come from the germline V gene. This CDR3 is built from 14 residues. The CDR3, as DNA: TGTGCCAGCAGTGGTACGGGGGGGCCAGAGACCCAGTACTTC. It is translated as CASSGTGGPETQYF.

This sequence joins TRBV28 and TRBJ2-5; 7 bases match TRBD1. Germline-derived CDR1 and CDR2 are MDHEN and SYDVKM. The CDR3 contains 12 residues. V shed 10 bases and J 2 bases; nucleotides not matched to a gene: 4. DNA for the CDR3: TGTGCCATCTTGGACAGGCAAGAGACCCAGTACTTC. Encoded protein: CAILDRQETQYF.

The V call is TRBV12-3 or TRBV12-4, the J call TRBJ2-4; 7 nucleotides match TRBD2. Losses at the gene ends were 4 bases for V and 8 bases for J; bases not matched to a gene: 11. The CDR3 runs to 15 residues. The DNA for the CDR3 is TGTGCCAGCAGTTCGCCTTCGGGGGGAGGGGACATTCAGTACTTC. The encoded protein is CASSSPSGGGDIQYF.

The table lists this clonotype with a few counts. The gene calls are TRBV27 and TRBJ1-6; D is perhaps TRBD1 (6 bases). The CDR3 spans 15 residues. V was cut by 2 bases and J by 7 bases, with 12 bases left in between. Germline CDR1 MNHEY, CDR2 SMNVEV (reference sequence). DNA of the CDR3: TGTGCCAGCAGTTTAAAAGCAGGGGTAAATTCACCCCTCCACTTT. Translation: CASSLKAGVNSPLHF.

The CDR3 DNA reads TGCAGCGTTAGACCGGGACACCAAAGAGACACCGGGGAGCTGTTTTTT. Residues: CSVRPGHQRDTGELFF. This chain connects TRBV29-1 to TRBJ2-2, with D tentatively TRBD1 (6 bases). Germline values: CDR1 SQVTM, CDR2 ANQGSEA. This CDR3 has 16 residues. V lost 5 bases, J lost 3 bases, and 19 bases lay in between.

The chain couples TRBV6-4 to TRBJ2-3; 9 nucleotides align to TRBD2. Germline trimming cut 5 bases from V and 0 bases from J; bases unmatched to any gene: 6. The germline V gene has CDR1 MRHNA and CDR2 SNTAGT. CDR3 size: 16 residues. The CDR3 protein is CASSKEGTSSTDTQYF. CDR3 bases: TGTGCCAGCAGTAAAGAAGGGACTAGCAGCACAGATACGCAGTATTTT.

The chain carries TRBV18 and TRBJ2-2, with TRBD1 matching over 7 bases. V lost 4 bases, J lost 4 bases, and 9 bases stayed unmatched. From germline, CDR1 is KGHSH and CDR2 LQKENI. This CDR3 contains 16 residues. The DNA for the CDR3 is TGTGCCAGCTCACTCCAGACAGGGTCGGTCACCGGGGAGCTGTTTTTT. It yields the protein CASSLQTGSVTGELFF.

This clonotype was seen a handful of times. The gene calls are TRBV6-4 and TRBJ2-1; 7 bases are shared with TRBD2. Germline V gives CDR1 MRHNA, CDR2 SNTAGT. Losses at the gene ends were 7 bases for V and 0 bases for J; bases not matched to a gene: 12. The length of the CDR3 is 17 residues. The CDR3: CASNPTWRGCSYNEQFF. The CDR3 DNA follows: TGTGCCAGCAATCCGACTTGGCGGGGGTGCTCCTACAATGAGCAGTTCTTC.

There are a few counts of this clonotype. The chain couples TRBV18 to TRBJ1-2; TRBD1 matches at 7 bases. Germline values: CDR1 KGHSH, CDR2 LQKENI. Germline trimming cut 7 bases from V and 7 bases from J; bases unmatched to any gene: 21. The CDR3 totals 17 residues. The DNA for the CDR3 is TGTGCCAGCTATGCCGGACTCGACAGGGATTTCCGGGGTGGCTACACCTTC. Protein sequence: CASYAGLDRDFRGGYTF.